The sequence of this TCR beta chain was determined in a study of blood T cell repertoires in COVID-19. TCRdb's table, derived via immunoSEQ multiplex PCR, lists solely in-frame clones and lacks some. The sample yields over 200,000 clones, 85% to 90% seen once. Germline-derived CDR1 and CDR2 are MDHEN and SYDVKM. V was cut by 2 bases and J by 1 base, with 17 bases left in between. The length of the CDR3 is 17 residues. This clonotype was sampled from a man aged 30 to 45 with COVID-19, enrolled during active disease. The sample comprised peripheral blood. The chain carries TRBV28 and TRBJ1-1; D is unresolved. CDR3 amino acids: CASSLTPQSGKNTEAFF. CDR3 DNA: TGTGCCAGCAGTTTAACTCCACAGAGCGGTAAGAACACTGAAGCTTTCTTT.